One TCR beta chain is described in this entry. CDR1 is DFQATT, CDR2 SNEGSKA, per germline (reference sequence). The length of the CDR3 is 14 residues. Trimming stripped 0 bases from V and 3 bases from J, with 11 bases between. TCRdb reanalysed the RT-PCR reads using MiXCR and keeps one entry per CDR3 protein. There are about 700,000 distinct CDR3 sequences in the sample; 14% occur only once, and roughly 4% lies in the top ten. This TCR was recovered from a female donor in good health, serving as a healthy control. The rearrangement links TRBV20-1 to TRBJ1-2, with D perhaps matching TRBD1 (5 bases). Sequences were obtained from memory CD4+ T cells from blood. The CDR3 bases are TGCAGTGCTAGAGATACCGGGGGGGACTATGGCTACACCTTC. Translated, it gives CSARDTGGDYGYTF.